These 30 T cell receptor beta chains were all obtained from the same sample, sequenced in a study of CD8+ T cells in alopecia areata. The sequencing template was cDNA reverse transcribed from extracted RNA. Clones were sequenced by immunoSEQ multiplex PCR, and TCRdb holds only the in-frame ones, with some missing. The table records around 130,000 clones, approximately 53% of them present only once. The sequencing here drew on CD4+ T cells sorted from blood, taken at week 0. These receptors all stem from a human donor with alopecia areata.

Regarding this clone: At one end, the junction sequence differs from germline, possibly due to a read error. V is TRBV10-3 and J is TRBJ2-7; D could derive from TRBD1 or TRBD2 (5 bases each). This CDR3 comprises 15 residues. The V gene's germline CDR1 is ENHRY and CDR2 SYGVKD. CDR3 sequence: CAISEFGRQPLDRFF. CDR3 nucleotide sequence: TGTGCCATCAGTGAATTTGGGAGACAGCCCCTAGATCGGTTCTTC.

This chain connects TRBV5-6 to TRBJ1-2, with D maybe TRBD1 (6 bases). The CDR3 runs to 12 residues. V dropped 4 bases and J dropped 3 bases, with 7 bases sitting between them. The germline gives CDR1 SGHDT, CDR2 YYEEEE. The CDR3 region is CASSQGHYGYTF. The CDR3 DNA is TGTGCCAGCAGCCAGGGGCACTATGGCTACACCTTC.

This rearrangement joins TRBV7-2 to TRBJ2-1; 15 positions agree with TRBD2. V lost 4 bases, J lost 5 bases, and 12 bases stayed unmatched. The CDR3 extends over 19 amino acids. The V gene's germline CDR1 is SGHTA and CDR2 FQGNSA. The CDR3 DNA follows: TGTGCCAGCAGCTACGTGCCGGGACTAGCGGGAGGACATAACAATGAGCAGTTCTTC. It yields the protein CASSYVPGLAGGHNNEQFF.

The chain links TRBV2 to TRBJ1-1, with unresolved D. Trimming stripped 7 bases from V and 3 bases from J, with 9 bases between. This CDR3 region has 12 residues. Looked up from germline, CDR1 is SNHLY and CDR2 is FYNNEI. The CDR3 is CASIGPDTEAFF. Here the CDR3 DNA reads TGTGCCAGCATCGGGCCTGACACTGAAGCTTTCTTT.

This clone appeared once. The rearrangement links TRBV11-2 to TRBJ1-2; D is undetermined. This CDR3 spans 13 amino acids. Germline assignment: CDR1 SGHAT and CDR2 FQNNGV. V lost 0 bases and J 7 bases, leaving 9 bases between the germline ends. In DNA, the CDR3 is TGTGCCAGCAGCTTAGAGGAGTCCCTTGGCTACACCTTC. Protein product: CASSLEESLGYTF.

This clone was counted between two and nine times. The chain links TRBV7-9 to TRBJ1-4, with no clear D. The V end was cut by 5 bases, the J end by 5 bases, with 15 bases between. The CDR3 has 15 amino acids. Germline V lookup: CDR1 SEHNR, CDR2 FQNEAQ (reference sequence). CDR3: CASSNGRGFNEKLFF. The CDR3 region has the DNA TGTGCCAGCAGCAATGGACGGGGTTTCAATGAAAAACTGTTTTTT.

This chain connects TRBV27 to TRBJ2-7; 7 bases agree with TRBD1. This CDR3 is built from 15 residues. The J segment lost 2 bases and the V segment lost 5 bases, leaving 9 bases of the junction unmatched. Germline V gives CDR1 MNHEY, CDR2 SMNVEV (reference sequence). DNA of the CDR3: TGTGCCAGCAGTGACAGGGCTACCGGGACCTACGAGCAGTACTTC. It is translated as CASSDRATGTYEQYF.

The rearrangement uses TRBV4-1 and TRBJ1-2, with D uncertain. This CDR3 is built from 14 residues. Germline V CDR1 and CDR2: MGHRA, YSYEKL. Trimming stripped 0 bases from V and 3 bases from J, with 8 bases between. The CDR3 DNA is TGCGCCAGCAGCCAAGAGGCCACAGACTATGGCTACACCTTC. This translates into CASSQEATDYGYTF.

V gene TRBV9 combines with J gene TRBJ2-2; D not certain. CDR3 length: 15 amino acids. The ends were cut back, 0 bases at V and 7 bases at J, with 13 bases in the middle. Germline V CDR1 and CDR2: SGDLS, YYNGEE. The CDR3 sequence: CASSVGPTWDGELFF. CDR3 bases: TGTGCCAGCAGCGTAGGACCAACCTGGGACGGGGAGCTGTTTTTT.

To note about this clone: Other DNA sequences within the sample encode an identical CDR3. This sequence joins TRBV18 and TRBJ2-5, with D possibly matching TRBD1 (5 bases). Germline CDR1 KGHSH, CDR2 LQKENI. V was cut by 2 bases and J by 4 bases, with 5 bases left in between. The CDR3 sequence is 12 residues long. The CDR3 DNA reads TGTGCCAGCTCACCAAGGGGAGAGACCCAGTACTTC. Its protein product is CASSPRGETQYF.

The V gene is TRBV5-4, the J gene TRBJ1-2; 7 bases match TRBD1. In germline, CDR1 is SGHNT, CDR2 YYREEE (reference sequence). After removal of 2 bases from V and 8 bases from J, the junction contained 12 bases not matched to a gene. This CDR3 has 15 amino acids. The CDR3 reads CASSFQRDRAAGYTF. The CDR3, as DNA: TGTGCCAGCAGCTTTCAACGAGACAGGGCCGCGGGCTACACCTTC.

The gene calls are TRBV5-1 and TRBJ2-3; 7 nucleotides match TRBD1. Germline CDR1 and CDR2: SGHRS and YFSETQ. The CDR3 loop spans 15 amino acids. V shed 4 bases and J 4 bases; nucleotides not matched to a gene: 9. The CDR3 DNA reads as TGCGCCAGCAGCCCACGGACAGGTGGAGCAGATACGCAGTATTTT. Translated, it gives CASSPRTGGADTQYF.

This clone appeared a few times. J is TRBJ2-7 and V is TRBV29-1; possibly TRBD2 for D (6 bases). This CDR3 spans 12 amino acids. V was pared by 6 bases and J by 3 bases, with 12 bases between. CDR1 SQVTM and CDR2 ANQGSEA come from the germline V gene. DNA for the CDR3: TGCAGCGTGGGGGGTAAGGACTACGAGCAGTACTTC. As protein: CSVGGKDYEQYF.

The chain couples TRBV9 to TRBJ2-2, with D possibly matching TRBD2 (5 bases). Germline CDR1 reads SGDLS; CDR2 reads YYNGEE. The V end was cut by 0 bases, the J end by 0 bases, with 9 bases between. This CDR3 comprises 16 residues. CDR3 amino acids: CASSVEPGTNTGELFF. The CDR3 nucleotides are TGTGCCAGCAGCGTAGAACCGGGGACGAACACCGGGGAGCTGTTTTTT.

This clone was found once. In the same sample, other DNA sequences code for this CDR3. The V call is TRBV9, the J call TRBJ2-2; D gene uncertain. Trimming shortened V by 0 bases and J by 4 bases, and 10 bases separated the two germline ends. Germline CDR1 is SGDLS and CDR2 is YYNGEE. This CDR3 is built from 15 residues. The CDR3 DNA reads as TGTGCCAGCAGCGTAGCCACCGCCGGCACCGGGGAGCTGTTTTTT. Amino acids: CASSVATAGTGELFF.

The rearrangement joins TRBV2 to TRBJ2-5; D not certain. Germline V gene lookup returns CDR1 SNHLY and CDR2 FYNNEI. Deletions cut 5 bases from V and 5 bases from J, with 6 bases between. This CDR3 region has 11 residues. The CDR3 here is CASSNEETQYF. In DNA form, the CDR3 reads TGTGCCAGCAGTAACGAGGAGACCCAGTACTTC.

The CDR3 DNA follows: TGCAGCGTTGGGGACTTTAATCAGCCCCAGCATTTT. It translates to CSVGDFNQPQHF. The rearrangement links TRBV29-1 to TRBJ1-5; D is perhaps TRBD1 (5 bases). CDR1 and CDR2 from the germline V gene are SQVTM and ANQGSEA. This CDR3 has 12 residues. The V end was cut by 4 bases, the J end by 4 bases, with 8 bases between.

The V call is TRBV4-2, the J call TRBJ2-6, with D possibly TRBD2 on 6 matching bases. The CDR3 extends over 17 amino acids. Germline CDR1 LGHNA, CDR2 YNFKEQ. Trimming stripped 1 base from V and 1 base from J, with 11 bases between. The CDR3 spells CASSQGGGGSGANVLTF. Here the CDR3 DNA reads TGTGCCAGCAGCCAAGGAGGTGGGGGGTCTGGGGCCAACGTCCTGACTTTC.

V usage is TRBV7-2 and J usage is TRBJ2-3, with D hard to call. CDR1 and CDR2 (germline): SGHTA, FQGNSA. The CDR3 sequence is 13 residues long. V was shortened by 2 bases and J by 3 bases, with 6 bases between the two germline ends. CDR3 residues: CASSLPGTDTQYF. In DNA form, the CDR3 reads TGTGCCAGCAGCTTACCCGGTACAGATACGCAGTATTTT.

J is TRBJ1-5 and V is TRBV2; D is uncertain. Germline CDR1 is SNHLY and CDR2 is FYNNEI. With 5 bases removed from V and 0 bases from J, the gap between germline ends came to 5 bases. The CDR3 consists of 13 residues. The CDR3 loop is CASSPDSNQPQHF. In nucleotides, the CDR3 is TGTGCCAGCAGTCCAGATAGCAATCAGCCCCAGCATTTT.

The J gene is TRBJ1-2, the V gene TRBV7-3, with D perhaps TRBD1 (6 bases). CDR1 is SGHTA and CDR2 is FQGTGA in the germline V gene. The V end lost 2 bases, the J end lost 3 bases, and 16 bases lay between the germline ends. This CDR3 has 16 residues. CDR3 residues: CASSLGAVGAHYGYTF. In DNA, the CDR3 is TGTGCCAGCAGCTTAGGGGCCGTGGGGGCTCACTATGGCTACACCTTC.

The V gene is TRBV5-1, the J gene TRBJ2-2; no firm D call. Germline V gene lookup returns CDR1 SGHRS and CDR2 YFSETQ. V lost 0 bases to trimming and J lost 5 bases, with 11 bases between them. CDR3 size: 15 residues. The CDR3 DNA follows: TGCGCCAGCAGCTTGGAAAGTTTAGATACCGGGGAGCTGTTTTTT. This gives the protein CASSLESLDTGELFF.

V and J are TRBV30 and TRBJ1-3; D is ambiguous. The CDR3 extends over 14 amino acids. V was shortened by 1 base and J by 3 bases, with 10 bases between the two germline ends. Germline V gene lookup returns CDR1 GTSNPN and CDR2 SVGIG (reference sequence). CDR3 sequence reads: CAWSGTIGGNTIYF. The CDR3 bases are TGTGCCTGGAGTGGAACGATAGGTGGAAACACCATATATTTT.

A few counts support this clone. The J gene is TRBJ2-2, the V gene TRBV19; D is possibly TRBD1 (5 bases). Germline V CDR1 and CDR2: LNHDA, SQIVND (reference sequence). The CDR3 consists of 15 residues. The ends were cut back, 9 bases at V and 1 base at J, with 15 bases in the middle. The CDR3, as DNA: TGTGCCAGCCGGGCGAGGACAAAGAACACCGGGGAGCTGTTTTTT. This gives the protein CASRARTKNTGELFF.

The chain has TRBV4-1 and TRBJ2-3; possible D gene TRBD1, 5 bases. The CDR3 is made up of 14 amino acids. Between the trimmed V and J ends, which lost 1 base and 2 bases, there was a span of 7 bases. Germline CDR1 MGHRA, CDR2 YSYEKL. The CDR3 reads CASSQGQHTDTQYF. CDR3 sequence (DNA): TGCGCCAGCAGCCAAGGACAGCACACAGATACGCAGTATTTT.

V and J are TRBV14 and TRBJ2-1; tentative D call: TRBD2 (6 bases). This CDR3 is built from 16 residues. Trimming took off 0 bases at V and 2 bases at J, with 11 bases between the two ends. Germline V gives CDR1 SGHDN, CDR2 FVKESK. CDR3 in amino acids: CASSQDLGSAYNEQFF. In DNA form, the CDR3 reads TGTGCCAGCAGCCAAGATCTCGGGAGCGCCTACAATGAGCAGTTCTTC.

J is TRBJ2-3 and V is TRBV5-1; the D is unclear. V lost 3 bases and J lost 2, with 4 bases in between. CDR1 is SGHRS and CDR2 is YFSETQ in the germline V gene. This CDR3 region has 12 residues. The CDR3 reads CASSSTTDTQYF. In nucleotides, the CDR3 is TGCGCCAGCAGCTCTACCACAGATACGCAGTATTTT.

The rearrangement links TRBV19 to TRBJ2-1; D remains unclear. Trimming removed 5 bases at V and 3 bases at J, with 5 bases between. The CDR3 is 12 amino acids. Germline V gene lookup returns CDR1 LNHDA and CDR2 SQIVND (reference sequence). The CDR3 DNA reads as TGTGCCAGTAGTGGGTTCTACAATGAGCAGTTCTTC. Its protein is CASSGFYNEQFF.

This chain connects TRBV5-1 to TRBJ2-4; 11 nucleotides line up with TRBD1. J gave up 6 bases and V 4 bases, and 3 bases lay outside the gene matches. The CDR3 length is 14 residues. Germline CDR1 is SGHRS and CDR2 is YFSETQ. CDR3 nucleotide sequence: TGCGCCAGCAGCCCGGGACAGGGGGGAAACATTCAGTACTTC. This encodes CASSPGQGGNIQYF.

This chain links TRBV4-3 with TRBJ1-2; 8 nucleotides line up with TRBD1. The germline gives CDR1 LGHNA, CDR2 YSLEER. V gave up 1 base and J gave up 6 bases; unmatched junction bases: 4. CDR3 size: 14 residues. DNA for the CDR3: TGCGCCAGCAGCCAAGGGACAGGGTGGGATGGCTACACCTTC. Protein sequence: CASSQGTGWDGYTF.